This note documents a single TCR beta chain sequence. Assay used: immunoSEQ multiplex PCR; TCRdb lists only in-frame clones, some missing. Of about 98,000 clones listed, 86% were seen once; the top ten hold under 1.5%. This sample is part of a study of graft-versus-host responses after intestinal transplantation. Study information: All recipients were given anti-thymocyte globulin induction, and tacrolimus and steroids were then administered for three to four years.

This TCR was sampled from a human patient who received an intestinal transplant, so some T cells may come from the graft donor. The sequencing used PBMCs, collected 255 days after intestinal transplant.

CDR3 DNA sequence: TGCGCCAGCAGCTTGGGGGCCGGGGATGGCTACACCTTC. It is translated as CASSLGAGDGYTF. The chain combines TRBV5-1 with TRBJ1-2; no clear D gene. V dropped 0 bases and J dropped 6 bases, with 9 bases sitting between them. The germline V gene encodes CDR1 SGHRS and CDR2 YFSETQ. The CDR3 spans 13 residues.